This TCR beta chain originates from a study of lymphopenia after photon versus proton radiotherapy. Germline V gives CDR1 MNHEY, CDR2 SVGAGI. The CDR3 loop spans 14 amino acids. Trimming removed 5 bases from V and 5 bases from J, with 13 bases in between. Study-wide results and limits: A bigger post-nadir fall in TCR diversity correlated inversely with survival time in deceased patients. Under photons, naive T cells and diversity fell while effector/memory populations rose.

On this clone itself: Antigen specificity is unknown.

Sequenced by immunoSEQ multiplex PCR; TCRdb stores in-frame clones only, minus some. This sample has 50,000 or so clones; roughly 90% occur once, and the top ten carry roughly 18%. This chain links TRBV6-5 with TRBJ1-3; D gene uncertain. This sequence originates from a woman aged 40 to 50 with cholangiocarcinoma. The sample was peripheral blood, taken from a patient treated with photon-based radiotherapy. The CDR3 loop reads CASSELGPRNTIYF. The CDR3 nucleotides read TGTGCCAGCAGTGAGTTAGGGCCTCGAAACACCATATATTTT.